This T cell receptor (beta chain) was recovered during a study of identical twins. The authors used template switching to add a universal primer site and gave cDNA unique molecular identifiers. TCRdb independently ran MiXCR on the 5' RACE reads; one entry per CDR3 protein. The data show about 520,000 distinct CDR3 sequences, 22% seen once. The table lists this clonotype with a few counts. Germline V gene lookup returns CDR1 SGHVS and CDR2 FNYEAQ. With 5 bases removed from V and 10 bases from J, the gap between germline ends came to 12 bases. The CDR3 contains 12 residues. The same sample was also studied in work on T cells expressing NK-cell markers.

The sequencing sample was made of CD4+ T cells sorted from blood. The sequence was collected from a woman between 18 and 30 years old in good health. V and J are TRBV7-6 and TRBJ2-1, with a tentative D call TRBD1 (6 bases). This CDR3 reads CASSLNREEQFF. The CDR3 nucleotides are TGTGCCAGCAGCCTGAACAGGGAAGAGCAGTTCTTC.